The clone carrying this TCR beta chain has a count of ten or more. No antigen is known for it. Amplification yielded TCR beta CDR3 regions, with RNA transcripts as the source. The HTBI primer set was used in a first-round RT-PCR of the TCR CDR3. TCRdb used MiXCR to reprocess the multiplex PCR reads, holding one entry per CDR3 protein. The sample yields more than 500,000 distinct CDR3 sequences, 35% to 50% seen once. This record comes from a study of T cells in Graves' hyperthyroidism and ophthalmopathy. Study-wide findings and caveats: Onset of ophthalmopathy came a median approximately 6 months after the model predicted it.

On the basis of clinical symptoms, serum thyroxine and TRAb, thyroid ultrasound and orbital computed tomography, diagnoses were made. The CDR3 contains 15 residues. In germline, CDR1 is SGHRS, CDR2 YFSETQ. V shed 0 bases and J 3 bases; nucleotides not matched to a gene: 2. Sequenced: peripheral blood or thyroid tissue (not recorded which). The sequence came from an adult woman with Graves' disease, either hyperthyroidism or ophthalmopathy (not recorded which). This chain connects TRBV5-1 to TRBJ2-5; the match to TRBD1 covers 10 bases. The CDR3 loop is CASSLGGTGEETQYF. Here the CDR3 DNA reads TGCGCCAGCAGCTTGGGGGGGACAGGGGAAGAGACCCAGTACTTC.